The source of this T cell receptor (beta chain) is a study of blood T cells in healthy people across ages. This clonotype was observed many times. It was with a sample-barcoded 5' primer and a J-beta primer mix that a second PCR of roughly 7 to 12 cycles was run. From the 5' RACE reads, TCRdb called clonotypes with MiXCR, one entry per CDR3 protein. The table includes 1.5 million to 2 million distinct CDR3 sequences, roughly 28% detected once. The germline V gene encodes CDR1 SGHAT and CDR2 FQNNGV. V lost 3 bases and J 5 bases, leaving 13 bases between the germline ends. The CDR3 is 14 amino acids. The sequence derives from a young woman in good health. The J gene is TRBJ2-5, the V gene TRBV11-2; no clear D gene. Material for sequencing was blood. The CDR3 is CASSLEIIWETQYF. The CDR3 bases are TGTGCCAGCAGCTTGGAGATTATATGGGAGACCCAGTACTTC.